These T cell receptor beta chains were read from a single sample in a study of spatial heterogeneity in lung cancer. TCRdb passed the 5' RACE reads through MiXCR, listing each CDR3 protein once. The sample lists some 38,000 distinct CDR3 sequences; under 4% were seen once. Sequenced here: normal lung tissue next to the tumor, sampled at surgery. These receptors were obtained from a male donor with early-stage non-small cell lung cancer. Each CDR3 is given with its conserved first and last residue. The D gene is left open where the match is weak. Where a row states a size, it is once, few, many or the class of an expanded clone; other rows omit it.

j_gene: TRBJ2-3; len: 13; abundance: many; d_gene: TRBD2; v_gene: TRBV20-1; CDR3nt: TGCAGTGCTCGTAGCGGGGGGCCAGATACGCAGTATTTT; CDR3aa: CSARSGGPDTQYF
j_gene: TRBJ2-4; len: 15; abundance: many; d_gene: NA; v_gene: TRBV28; CDR3nt: TGTGCCAGCAGTTTACCCCAGGGGTTCAAAAACATTCAGTACTTC; CDR3aa: CASSLPQGFKNIQYF
j_gene: TRBJ2-5; len: 16; abundance: many; d_gene: NA; v_gene: TRBV7-8; CDR3nt: TGTGCCAGCAGCACAAGGAACACCCGAACCCGCGAGACCCAGTACTTC; CDR3aa: CASSTRNTRTRETQYF
j_gene: TRBJ2-7; len: 14; abundance: many; d_gene: NA; v_gene: TRBV7-9; CDR3nt: TGTGCCAGCAGCTTAGTTGGGGGGCCCGACGAGCAGTACTTC; CDR3aa: CASSLVGGPDEQYF
j_gene: TRBJ2-1; len: 10; abundance: many; d_gene: NA; v_gene: TRBV20-1; CDR3nt: TGCAGTGCTAGTTGGGATGAGCAGTTCTTC; CDR3aa: CSASWDEQFF
j_gene: TRBJ1-1; len: 13; abundance: NA; d_gene: TRBD1; v_gene: TRBV5-1; CDR3nt: TGCGCCAGCAGCGCCGGGACAGACACTGAAGCTTTCTTT; CDR3aa: CASSAGTDTEAFF
j_gene: TRBJ1-6; len: 13; abundance: many; d_gene: NA; v_gene: TRBV5-4; CDR3nt: TGTGCCAGCAGTGGACAGCCTAATTCACCCCTCCACTTT; CDR3aa: CASSGQPNSPLHF
j_gene: TRBJ2-1; len: 15; abundance: many; d_gene: TRBD2; v_gene: TRBV6-5; CDR3nt: TGTGCCAGCAGTTCCCATCCGGGGGGTAGGAATGAGCAGTTCTTC; CDR3aa: CASSSHPGGRNEQFF
j_gene: TRBJ2-3; len: 16; abundance: NA; d_gene: TRBD2; v_gene: TRBV9; CDR3nt: TGTGCCAGCAGCCAGGGGCTAGCGGGGGGGCGTGATACGCAGTATTTT; CDR3aa: CASSQGLAGGRDTQYF
j_gene: TRBJ1-1; len: 17; abundance: few; d_gene: TRBD1; v_gene: TRBV5-1; CDR3nt: TGCGCCAGCAGCTTGGGGGACAGGCCTCTTATGAACACTGAAGCTTTCTTT; CDR3aa: CASSLGDRPLMNTEAFF
j_gene: TRBJ2-1; len: 12; abundance: many; d_gene: NA; v_gene: TRBV7-2; CDR3nt: TGTGCCAGCAGCTTAGTAGATGACGAGCAGTTCTTC; CDR3aa: CASSLVDDEQFF
j_gene: TRBJ2-7; len: 14; abundance: many; d_gene: NA; v_gene: TRBV4-1; CDR3nt: TGCGCCAGCAGTTCTACTAGCTTCGGCTACGAGCAGTACTTC; CDR3aa: CASSSTSFGYEQYF
j_gene: TRBJ1-3; len: 19; abundance: many; d_gene: TRBD1; v_gene: TRBV7-9; CDR3nt: TGTGCCAGCAGCTTAGCGCCGGGACAGGGGGCAAATGCTGGAAACACCATATATTTT; CDR3aa: CASSLAPGQGANAGNTIYF
j_gene: TRBJ1-4; len: 16; abundance: many; d_gene: TRBD1; v_gene: TRBV27; CDR3nt: TGTGCCAGCAGGACGACCAGGACAGGGACTAATGAAAAACTGTTTTTT; CDR3aa: CASRTTRTGTNEKLFF
j_gene: TRBJ2-7; len: 13; abundance: many; d_gene: NA; v_gene: TRBV2; CDR3nt: TGTGCCAGCAGTGTGTCAGGGGAAGGCGAGCAGTACTTC; CDR3aa: CASSVSGEGEQYF
j_gene: TRBJ1-5; len: 14; abundance: many; d_gene: NA; v_gene: TRBV3-1; CDR3nt: TGTGCCAGCAGCCAAGTACATAGCAATCAGCCCCAGCATTTT; CDR3aa: CASSQVHSNQPQHF
j_gene: TRBJ2-5; len: 16; abundance: NA; d_gene: TRBD2; v_gene: TRBV5-1; CDR3nt: TGCGCCAGCAGCTTGTCCCCGAGCGGGAGCAGGGAGACCCAGTACTTC; CDR3aa: CASSLSPSGSRETQYF
j_gene: TRBJ2-5; len: 16; abundance: NA; d_gene: TRBD2; v_gene: TRBV28; CDR3nt: TGTGCCAGCAGTCCAATGACTAGCGGGGGTACGTGGACCCAGTACTTC; CDR3aa: CASSPMTSGGTWTQYF
j_gene: TRBJ1-3; len: 16; abundance: many; d_gene: NA; v_gene: TRBV18; CDR3nt: TGTGCCAGCTCACCACCAGGGACGGCGTTTGGAAACACCATATATTTT; CDR3aa: CASSPPGTAFGNTIYF
j_gene: TRBJ1-2; len: 15; abundance: many; d_gene: NA; v_gene: TRBV9; CDR3nt: TGTGCCAGCAGCGTAGCTCTGGGGGCGAGCTATGGCTACACCTTC; CDR3aa: CASSVALGASYGYTF
j_gene: TRBJ1-4; len: 12; abundance: many; d_gene: NA; v_gene: TRBV6-4; CDR3nt: TGTGCCAGCAGTCATCATTATGAAAAACTGTTTTTT; CDR3aa: CASSHHYEKLFF
j_gene: TRBJ1-1; len: 11; abundance: many; d_gene: NA; v_gene: TRBV29-1; CDR3nt: TGCAGCGGGACGGACAGCACTGAAGCTTTCTTT; CDR3aa: CSGTDSTEAFF
j_gene: TRBJ2-2; len: 13; abundance: few; d_gene: TRBD1; v_gene: TRBV29-1; CDR3nt: TGCAGCGCGCCAAGCCAGGGGGCTGGGGAGCTGTTTTTT; CDR3aa: CSAPSQGAGELFF
j_gene: TRBJ2-3; len: 15; abundance: many; d_gene: TRBD2; v_gene: TRBV20-1; CDR3nt: TGCAGTGCTAGAGAGGGGGGACTACCATCAGATACGCAGTATTTT; CDR3aa: CSAREGGLPSDTQYF
j_gene: TRBJ1-5; len: 13; abundance: many; d_gene: NA; v_gene: TRBV29-1; CDR3nt: TGCAGCGCCTCGATTGATAGCAATCAGCCCCAGCATTTT; CDR3aa: CSASIDSNQPQHF
j_gene: TRBJ1-5; len: 15; abundance: many; d_gene: NA; v_gene: TRBV10-3; CDR3nt: TGTGCCATCAGTGAGTCGCAGGGCGCCAGTCAGCCCCAGCATTTT; CDR3aa: CAISESQGASQPQHF
j_gene: TRBJ1-1; len: 13; abundance: many; d_gene: NA; v_gene: TRBV5-1; CDR3nt: TGCGCCAGCAGCAGGATAGGGGAAACTGAAGCTTTCTTT; CDR3aa: CASSRIGETEAFF
j_gene: TRBJ2-3; len: 13; abundance: many; d_gene: NA; v_gene: TRBV2; CDR3nt: TGTGCCAGCAGTGAATTGGTTGAAGATACGCAGTATTTT; CDR3aa: CASSELVEDTQYF
j_gene: TRBJ1-5; len: 12; abundance: many; d_gene: NA; v_gene: TRBV28; CDR3nt: TGTGCCAGCAGTTTACCAGTTCAGCCCCAGCATTTT; CDR3aa: CASSLPVQPQHF
j_gene: TRBJ1-1; len: 12; abundance: many; d_gene: NA; v_gene: TRBV6-1; CDR3nt: TGTGCCAGCGGGACAATAGGAACTGAAGCTTTCTTT; CDR3aa: CASGTIGTEAFF
j_gene: TRBJ1-1; len: 14; abundance: many; d_gene: TRBD1; v_gene: TRBV2; CDR3nt: TGTGCCAGCAGGGAGACAGGGACGAACACTGAAGCTTTCTTT; CDR3aa: CASRETGTNTEAFF
j_gene: TRBJ2-6; len: 17; abundance: many; d_gene: NA; v_gene: TRBV6-5; CDR3nt: TGTGCCAGCATTTACAGCCTTTCCCCCTCTGGGGCCAACGTCCTGACTTTC; CDR3aa: CASIYSLSPSGANVLTF
j_gene: TRBJ1-2; len: 11; abundance: many; d_gene: NA; v_gene: TRBV6-5; CDR3nt: TGTGCCAGCAGCAGGGGCAATGGCTACACCTTC; CDR3aa: CASSRGNGYTF
j_gene: TRBJ2-5; len: 13; abundance: NA; d_gene: TRBD1; v_gene: TRBV7-9; CDR3nt: TGTGCCAGCAGCTCTAGACAGGGGGGAACCCAGTACTTC; CDR3aa: CASSSRQGGTQYF
j_gene: TRBJ2-7; len: 12; abundance: NA; d_gene: TRBD1; v_gene: TRBV20-1; CDR3nt: TGCAGTGCTACCCGGACAGGGGAAGAGCAGTACTTC; CDR3aa: CSATRTGEEQYF